This is a list of T cell receptor beta chains from one sample in a study of HIV-infected patients and healthy controls. TCRdb independently ran MiXCR on the 5' RACE reads; one entry per CDR3 protein. The table includes 14,000 or so distinct CDR3 sequences, roughly 12% detected once. Source: blood, taken during antiretroviral therapy. The receptors originated from an adult with HIV infection. The donor label of this sample is uncertain. The CDR3 runs from the conserved cysteine through the conserved F or W. The D gene is left open where the match is weak. For some rows the clone size is stated as once, few or many, or as a class when expanded; others skip it.

clone_size d_call j_call v_call cdr3_aa cdr3_nt
NA NA TRBJ1-1 TRBV24-1 CATSDNLNTEAFF TGTGCCACCAGTGATAACCTGAACACTGAAGCTTTCTTT
many NA TRBJ1-1 TRBV4-1 CASSSRTENTEAFF TGCGCCAGCAGCTCCCGGACAGAGAACACTGAAGCTTTCTTT
many NA TRBJ1-5 TRBV7-8 CASSLGEKGQNQPQHF TGTGCCAGCAGCTTAGGAGAAAAAGGGCAAAATCAGCCCCAGCATTTT
many NA TRBJ2-5 TRBV20-1 CSARALEERKKYF TGCAGTGCTAGGGCTCTCGAGGAGCGCAAAAAGTACTTC
few NA TRBJ1-5 TRBV5-1 CASSLTGSGNQPQHF TGCGCCAGCAGCCTTACAGGGAGTGGCAATCAGCCCCAGCATTTT
NA TRBD2 TRBJ2-1 TRBV20-1 CSALILAGATSGSYNEQFF TGCAGTGCTCTCATTTTAGCGGGAGCCACCTCGGGCTCCTACAATGAGCAGTTCTTC
many TRBD1 TRBJ2-1 TRBV7-2 CASSLTGAYNEQFF TGTGCCAGCAGCCTCACAGGGGCCTACAATGAGCAGTTCTTC
NA NA TRBJ1-6 TRBV19 CASSIPSSYNSPLHF TGTGCCAGTAGTATACCAAGCTCCTATAATTCACCCCTCCACTTT
NA TRBD1 TRBJ1-1 TRBV12-3/TRBV12-4 CASGATGAQDTEAFF TGTGCCAGCGGTGCCACAGGGGCTCAGGACACTGAAGCTTTCTTT
many TRBD2 TRBJ2-1 TRBV4-2 CASSQDGAAGRGTYNEQFF TGTGCCAGCAGCCAAGATGGGGCGGCGGGGAGGGGCACCTACAATGAGCAGTTCTTC
many TRBD1 TRBJ2-3 TRBV19 CASSITGTGDTDTQYF TGTGCCAGTAGTATCACCGGGACAGGGGACACAGATACGCAGTATTTT
NA NA TRBJ2-7 TRBV5-4 CASSLGSDLREQYF TGTGCCAGCAGCTTGGGTTCGGACTTGAGGGAGCAGTACTTC
few TRBD1 TRBJ1-2 TRBV6-5 CASSYSEGARYGYTF TGTGCCAGCAGTTACTCGGAGGGGGCGCGGTATGGCTACACCTTC
many TRBD1 TRBJ2-7 TRBV5-1 CASSTNPGQGASYEQYF TGCGCCAGCAGCACCAACCCGGGACAGGGGGCGTCCTACGAGCAGTACTTC
NA NA TRBJ1-1 TRBV10-3 CAISENRENTEAFF TGTGCCATCAGTGAAAACAGGGAAAACACTGAAGCTTTCTTT
many NA TRBJ2-2 TRBV29-1 CSVEESVHGVGNTGELFF TGCAGCGTTGAAGAATCGGTGCATGGGGTAGGGAACACCGGGGAGCTGTTTTTT
many TRBD1 TRBJ2-2 TRBV12-3/TRBV12-4 CASSPSATGWNGELFF TGTGCCAGCAGCCCTTCCGCGACAGGGTGGAACGGGGAGCTGTTTTTT
NA NA TRBJ1-2 TRBV12-3/TRBV12-4 CASSSDRVYGYTF TGTGCCAGCAGTTCGGACCGGGTCTATGGCTACACCTTC
few TRBD1 TRBJ1-2 TRBV2 CASSAKDRSFYGYTF TGTGCCAGCAGTGCGAAGGACAGGTCATTTTATGGCTACACCTTC
many TRBD1 TRBJ2-1 TRBV6-6 CASSPGQGRSYNEQFF TGTGCCAGCAGTCCCGGACAGGGGAGATCCTACAATGAGCAGTTCTTC
many NA TRBJ2-1 TRBV20-1 CSARDIANSYNEQFF TGCAGTGCTAGAGATATTGCGAACAGCTACAATGAGCAGTTCTTC
few NA TRBJ2-6 TRBV5-1 CASSHLRLNSGANVLTF TGCGCCAGCAGCCACCTCAGGTTAAACTCTGGGGCCAACGTCCTGACTTTC
NA TRBD2 TRBJ2-3 TRBV6-5 CASSYSTGTSGTDTQYF TGTGCCAGCAGTTACTCGACTGGGACTAGCGGGACAGATACGCAGTATTTT
many NA TRBJ2-4 TRBV14 CASSHGGLLNIQYF TGTGCCAGCAGCCATGGGGGGCTGCTAAACATTCAGTACTTC
many TRBD1 TRBJ2-5 TRBV7-2 CASSPGTGLVETQYF TGTGCCAGCAGCCCAGGGACAGGGTTGGTGGAGACCCAGTACTTC
many NA TRBJ2-3 TRBV20-1 CSASVTDTQYF TGCAGTGCTAGCGTCACAGATACGCAGTATTTT
many TRBD1 TRBJ1-2 TRBV6-5 CASSPKATGYSGYTF TGTGCCAGCAGCCCCAAGGCGACAGGGTATAGTGGCTACACCTTC
many TRBD1 TRBJ2-3 TRBV6-2/TRBV6-3 CASERDRREDTQYF TGTGCCAGCGAAAGGGACAGGCGCGAAGATACGCAGTATTTT
many NA TRBJ1-6 TRBV6-1 CASSANDRRLEAPLHF TGTGCCAGCAGTGCTAATGACAGGAGGTTGGAGGCACCCCTCCACTTT
many TRBD2 TRBJ2-1 TRBV12-3/TRBV12-4 CASRQLSGTQFF TGTGCCAGCAGACAGCTTAGCGGGACTCAGTTCTTC
many TRBD2 TRBJ2-1 TRBV11-2 CASSDPGLGSHEQFF TGTGCCAGCAGCGACCCGGGACTAGGGTCCCATGAGCAGTTCTTC
NA NA TRBJ2-3 TRBV6-1 CASSDLYRASTDTQYF TGTGCCAGCAGTGATCTGTACAGGGCCAGCACAGATACGCAGTATTTT
many TRBD2 TRBJ2-5 TRBV15 CATSRDQRGWETQYF TGTGCCACCAGCAGAGACCAGCGGGGGTGGGAGACCCAGTACTTC
many NA TRBJ2-3 TRBV10-1 CASRYSDTDTQYF TGCGCCAGCAGGTACTCGGACACAGATACGCAGTATTTT
many TRBD2 TRBJ2-3 TRBV12-3/TRBV12-4 CASSFASGGAGTQYF TGTGCCAGCAGTTTTGCCAGCGGGGGGGCCGGTACGCAGTATTTT
many NA TRBJ2-7 TRBV28 CASSLIANEQYF TGTGCCAGCAGTTTAATAGCAAACGAGCAGTACTTC
NA TRBD1 TRBJ2-7 TRBV6-6 CASTGTGVIGAYEQYF TGTGCCAGCACTGGGACAGGGGTCATCGGGGCCTACGAGCAGTACTTC
NA TRBD2 TRBJ2-1 TRBV3-1 CASSQVSGIPNEQFF TGTGCCAGCAGCCAAGTTAGCGGGATCCCCAATGAGCAGTTCTTC
many TRBD1 TRBJ2-7 TRBV20-1 CSAKGGVRNEQYF TGCAGTGCTAAAGGGGGCGTTAGAAACGAGCAGTACTTC
many TRBD1 TRBJ2-5 TRBV28 CASSGPGTANSQYF TGTGCCAGCAGTGGGCCCGGGACAGCTAATTCACAGTACTTC
many NA TRBJ2-1 TRBV30 CAWSARADEQFF TGTGCCTGGAGTGCCCGGGCTGATGAGCAGTTCTTC